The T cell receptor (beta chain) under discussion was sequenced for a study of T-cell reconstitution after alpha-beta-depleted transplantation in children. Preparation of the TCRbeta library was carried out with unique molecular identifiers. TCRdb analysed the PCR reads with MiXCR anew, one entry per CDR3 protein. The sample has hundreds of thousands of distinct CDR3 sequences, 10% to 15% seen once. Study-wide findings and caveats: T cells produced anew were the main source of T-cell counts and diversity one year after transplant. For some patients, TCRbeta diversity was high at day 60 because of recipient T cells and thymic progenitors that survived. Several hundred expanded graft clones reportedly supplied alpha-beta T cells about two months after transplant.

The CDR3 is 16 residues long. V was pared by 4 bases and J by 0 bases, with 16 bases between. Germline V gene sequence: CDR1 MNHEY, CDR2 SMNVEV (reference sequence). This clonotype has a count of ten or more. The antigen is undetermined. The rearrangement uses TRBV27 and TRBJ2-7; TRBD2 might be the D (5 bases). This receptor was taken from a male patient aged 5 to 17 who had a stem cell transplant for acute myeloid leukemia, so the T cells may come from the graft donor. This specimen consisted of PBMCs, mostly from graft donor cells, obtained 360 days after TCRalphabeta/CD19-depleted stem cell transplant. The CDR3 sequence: CASSSPPEDYSYEQYF. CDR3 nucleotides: TGTGCCAGCAGTTCACCACCCGAAGACTACTCCTACGAGCAGTACTTC.